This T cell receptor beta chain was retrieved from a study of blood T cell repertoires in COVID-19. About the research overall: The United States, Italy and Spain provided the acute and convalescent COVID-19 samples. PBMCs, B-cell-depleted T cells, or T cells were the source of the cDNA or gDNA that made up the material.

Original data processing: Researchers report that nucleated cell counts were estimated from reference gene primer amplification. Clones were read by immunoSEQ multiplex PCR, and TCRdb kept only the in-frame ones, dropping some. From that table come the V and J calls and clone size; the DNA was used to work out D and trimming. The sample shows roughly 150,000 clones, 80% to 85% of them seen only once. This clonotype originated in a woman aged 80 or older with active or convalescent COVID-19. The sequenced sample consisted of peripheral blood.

The CDR3 loop is CASRAGTWGTEAFF. The CDR3 nucleotides read TGTGCCAGTAGAGCTGGGACATGGGGCACTGAAGCTTTCTTT. V gene TRBV19 combines with J gene TRBJ1-1; tentatively, D is TRBD1 (6 bases). This CDR3 contains 14 residues. Germline V gene data show CDR1 as LNHDA and CDR2 as SQIVND (reference sequence). V lost 6 bases to trimming and J lost 4 bases, with 15 bases between them. The full variable domain, rest sourced from reference TRBV19 and TRBJ1-1, is DGGITQSPKYLFRKEGQNVTLSCEQNLNHDAMYWYRQDPGQGLRLIYYSQIVNDFQKGDIAEGYSVSREKKESFPLTVTSAQKNPTAFYLCASRAGTWGTEAFFGQGTRLTVV.